Given below is one T cell receptor (beta chain) in context. The antigen is not known. CD45RO-CCR7+CD27+CD95- expression identified naive CD8+ T cells. The sample belongs to a study of CXCR3-negative and CXCR3-positive naive CD8 T cells. General observations from the study: The study found more hydrophobic TRB CDR3s in CXCR3-positive naive cells than in CXCR3-negative naive cells. Unlike memory cells, which differed, naive CXCR3-negative and CXCR3-positive cells had similar TRBV-TRBJ usage. After cryopreservation, expression of CXCR3 was partially reduced, and most assays were run with fresh PBMCs. With surface CD5 comparable between naive subsets, TCR strength was estimated using properties derived from the TRB CDR3.

Each TRB cDNA library was prepared by 5' RACE (with UMI labels). After re-calling the 5' RACE reads, TCRdb lists one entry per CDR3 protein, DNA absent. Its table lists roughly 100,000 distinct CDR3 sequences. Per germline, CDR1 SGHRS and CDR2 YFSETQ. This CDR3 has 13 residues. The source of this sequence is a human donor in good health. Some clones in this sample may be carry-over from other donors' samples. The specimen sequenced was naive CXCR3+ CD8+ T cells from blood. The sample's subset: CD45RO-CCR7+CD27+CD95- naive CD8+ T cells expressing CXCR3 (TNR3+). The chain recombines TRBV5-1 with TRBJ2-2. This CDR3 reads CASSFIRSGELFF.